The 17 T cell receptor beta chains in this list originate from one sample, sequenced in a study of shared clonotypes between healthy human individuals (dated by TCRdb to the early 2020s). The library was made by the immunoSEQ multiplex PCR assay. The source is immuneACCESS, and TCRdb retained only in-frame sequences with V and J called. Part of the clones is not carried over; for the studies checked, unresolved V genes explain less than half of this, and the remainder is unexplained. The sample profile shows under 600,000 clones; around 76% of them were found once. The ten largest clonotypes hold 9.5% to 15% of the sample. Sequencing was carried out using PBMCs. The origin of the receptors is a woman in her thirties or forties in good health. Some clones in this sample may be carry-over from other donors' samples.

This sequence joins TRBV7-3 and TRBJ2-3; 7 nucleotides match TRBD2. The CDR3 is 15 residues long. With 3 bases clipped from V and 7 bases from J, the junction kept 10 bases outside the gene matches. The V gene's germline CDR1 is SGHTA and CDR2 FQGTGA. The CDR3: CASSFVAGEAYTQYF. DNA of the CDR3: TGTGCCAGCAGCTTCGTGGCGGGAGAGGCATATACGCAGTATTTT.

The gene calls are TRBV5-1 and TRBJ2-5; 9 bases fit TRBD2. The CDR3 loop spans 16 amino acids. Germline-derived CDR1 and CDR2 are SGHRS and YFSETQ. V shed 3 bases, J shed 0 bases, and the junction held 6 bases outside the gene matches. CDR3 amino acids: CASSYRLAEYQETQYF. The CDR3 region has the DNA TGCGCCAGCAGCTACAGACTAGCGGAGTACCAAGAGACCCAGTACTTC. The complete variable domain, with remaining parts taken from reference TRBV5-1 and TRBJ2-5, reads KAGVTQTPRYLIKTRGQQVTLSCSPISGHRSVSWYQQTPGQGLQFLFEYFSETQRNKGNFPGRFSGRQFSNSRSEMNVSTLELGDSALYLCASSYRLAEYQETQYFGPGTRLLVL.

The chain has TRBV18 and TRBJ2-7; no clear D gene. Germline CDR1 reads KGHSH; CDR2 reads LQKENI. The germline V and J ends were trimmed by 8 bases and 2 bases, with 19 bases remaining between them. This CDR3 region has 15 residues. The CDR3 DNA sequence: TGTGCCAGCAAAAGCCTCGCACAGTCCGCCTACGAGCAGTACTTC. This sequence encodes CASKSLAQSAYEQYF.

The sample holds many counts of this clone. The genes are TRBV28 and TRBJ2-7, with 8 bases aligning to TRBD2. CDR3 length equals 15 residues. Germline V gives CDR1 MDHEN, CDR2 SYDVKM. The ends lost 6 bases at V and 7 bases at J; junction bases unmatched: 14. CDR3 protein: CASSTPGGRSREQYF. CDR3 DNA sequence: TGTGCCAGCAGCACCCCGGGCGGGAGGTCTCGGGAGCAGTACTTC.

CDR3 region: CASSLGDSSYEQYF. CDR3 coding DNA: TGTGCCAGCAGCTTGGGAGACAGCTCCTACGAGCAGTACTTC. The chain combines TRBV5-8 with TRBJ2-7; D may be TRBD1 (5 bases). V lost 0 bases and J 0 bases, leaving 7 bases between the germline ends. This CDR3 has 14 residues. Germline CDR1 and CDR2: SGHTS and YDEGEE.

The chain employs TRBV11-2 and TRBJ2-7; 11 bases are shared with TRBD2. The CDR3 spans 14 residues. Germline V CDR1 and CDR2: SGHAT, FQNNGV. The V segment lost 6 bases and the J segment 3 bases; nucleotides outside the gene matches: 4. The CDR3 region is CASRRLAGNYEQYF. DNA of the CDR3: TGTGCCAGCAGGCGACTAGCGGGAAACTACGAGCAGTACTTC.

Of note for this clone: This sequence may be a read error, since a much larger clone differs from it by one base. The CDR3 coding sequence is TGCGCCAGCAGCCTCGGGCGGCACAATGAGCAGTTCTTC. Encoded protein: CASSLGRHNEQFF. J is TRBJ2-1 and V is TRBV5-1, with unresolved D. Germline V gene sequence: CDR1 SGHRS, CDR2 YFSETQ. V lost 4 bases and J 5 bases, leaving 10 bases between the germline ends. CDR3 length: 13 residues.

The V gene is TRBV7-3, the J gene TRBJ2-3; the D gene is possibly TRBD2 (5 bases). The CDR3 covers 13 residues. V dropped 2 bases and J dropped 6 bases, with 9 bases sitting between them. Germline V gene data show CDR1 as SGHTA and CDR2 as FQGTGA. The DNA for the CDR3 is TGTGCCAGCAGCTTATCCCGGAGGGATACGCAGTATTTT. Residues: CASSLSRRDTQYF.

This clone has more than one count but fewer than ten. Other DNA sequences in the same sample also yield this CDR3. The V and J genes are TRBV7-2 and TRBJ2-5; the D gene is possibly TRBD2 (6 bases). The V gene's germline CDR1 is SGHTA and CDR2 FQGNSA. Trimming shortened V by 2 bases and J by 5 bases, and 15 bases separated the two germline ends. The CDR3 contains 15 residues. This CDR3 reads CASSLNPGVGETQYF. DNA of the CDR3: TGTGCCAGCAGCTTAAACCCGGGAGTAGGGGAGACCCAGTACTTC.

V and J are TRBV6-1 and TRBJ1-1; possible D gene TRBD1, 5 bases. The CDR3 spans 14 residues. Germline CDR1 and CDR2: MNHNS and SASEGT. The V end was cut by 7 bases, the J end by 1 base, with 13 bases between. The CDR3 DNA follows: TGTGCCAGCAACCTTGGGACGGCGAACACTGAAGCTTTCTTT. Encoded protein: CASNLGTANTEAFF.

The chain uses TRBV5-1 and TRBJ2-7; D is perhaps TRBD2 (6 bases). Germline V gene lookup returns CDR1 SGHRS and CDR2 YFSETQ. The CDR3 totals 13 residues. V lost 5 bases and J lost 6, with 15 bases in between. The CDR3 DNA is TGCGCCAGCAGGGACACGGGAGTCGTCGAGCAGTACTTC. This gives the protein CASRDTGVVEQYF.

The chain employs TRBV7-3 and TRBJ2-6, with 7 positions matching TRBD1. The CDR3 consists of 16 residues. With V trimmed by 4 bases and J by 4 bases, 7 bases remained unmatched. CDR1 SGHTA and CDR2 FQGTGA come from the germline V gene. This chain's CDR3 is CASSSNRGSGANVLTF. In DNA, the CDR3 is TGTGCCAGCAGCTCAAACAGGGGATCCGGGGCCAACGTCCTGACTTTC.

This clone was seen only once. The chain couples TRBV4-1 to TRBJ2-7; D assignment may be TRBD1 or TRBD2 (5 bases each). V shed 2 bases and J shed 3 bases, with 17 bases lying between them. The germline gives CDR1 MGHRA, CDR2 YSYEKL. This CDR3 contains 16 residues. The CDR3 sequence: CASSQQGRPIFYEQYF. Here the CDR3 DNA reads TGCGCCAGCAGCCAACAGGGACGGCCGATTTTCTACGAGCAGTACTTC.

This clone was counted only a few times. In DNA, the CDR3 is TGTGCCAGCAGCTTCGGAACGGGTCCGCGCATTCAGTACTTC. Its protein is CASSFGTGPRIQYF. The V call is TRBV7-9, the J call TRBJ2-4; D is unresolved. Germline V gene sequence: CDR1 SEHNR, CDR2 FQNEAQ (reference sequence). V was shortened by 3 bases and J by 9 bases, with 15 bases between the two germline ends. The CDR3 has 14 residues.

This clone has just a few counts. The chain is built from TRBV9 and TRBJ1-3, with D unresolved. Germline V gene lookup returns CDR1 SGDLS and CDR2 YYNGEE. The CDR3 contains 14 residues. V was pared by 0 bases and J by 6 bases, with 10 bases between. This CDR3 reads CASSVGGDKNTIYF. In DNA, the CDR3 is TGTGCCAGCAGCGTAGGAGGCGATAAAAACACCATATATTTT.

This clone was seen repeatedly, ten times or more. The chain links TRBV11-3 to TRBJ2-1, with D possibly being TRBD1 or TRBD2 (5 bases each). V was pared by 5 bases and J by 4 bases, with 21 bases between. Germline CDR1 reads SGHNT; CDR2 reads YENEEA. CDR3 length: 17 amino acids. CDR3: CASSPSPGTGGYNEQFF. The CDR3 DNA sequence: TGTGCCAGCAGCCCGTCACCTGGGACCGGCGGATACAATGAGCAGTTCTTC.

This clone was seen a single time. The chain has TRBV6-5 and TRBJ1-1, with a possible D match to TRBD1 (5 bases). The CDR3 sequence is 15 residues long. Trimming pared 0 bases from V and 0 bases from J, leaving 8 bases between. Germline CDR1 is MNHEY and CDR2 is SVGAGI. CDR3 amino acids: CASSYSRGMNTEAFF. The CDR3 DNA reads TGTGCCAGCAGTTACTCAAGGGGAATGAACACTGAAGCTTTCTTT.